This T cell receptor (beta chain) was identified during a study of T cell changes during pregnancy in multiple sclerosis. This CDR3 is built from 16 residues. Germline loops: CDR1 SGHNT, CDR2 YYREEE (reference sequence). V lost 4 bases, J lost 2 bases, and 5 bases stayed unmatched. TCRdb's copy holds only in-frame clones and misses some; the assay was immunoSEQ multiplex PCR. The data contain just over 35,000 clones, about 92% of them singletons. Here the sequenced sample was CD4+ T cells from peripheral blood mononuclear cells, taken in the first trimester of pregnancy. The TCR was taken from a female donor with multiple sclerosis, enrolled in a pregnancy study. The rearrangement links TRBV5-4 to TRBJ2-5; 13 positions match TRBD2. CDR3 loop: CASSTGTSGTQETQYF. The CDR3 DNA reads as TGTGCCAGCAGCACCGGGACTAGCGGGACGCAAGAGACCCAGTACTTC.